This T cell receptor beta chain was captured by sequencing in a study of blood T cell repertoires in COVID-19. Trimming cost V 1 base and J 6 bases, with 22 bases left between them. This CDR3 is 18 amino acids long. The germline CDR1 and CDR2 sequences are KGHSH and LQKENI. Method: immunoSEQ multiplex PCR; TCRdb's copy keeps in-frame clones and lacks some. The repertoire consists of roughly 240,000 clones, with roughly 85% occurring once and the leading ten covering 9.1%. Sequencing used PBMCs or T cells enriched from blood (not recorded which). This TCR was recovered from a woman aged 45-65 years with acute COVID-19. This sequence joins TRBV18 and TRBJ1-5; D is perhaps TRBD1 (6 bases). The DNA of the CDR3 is TGTGCCAGCTCACCACGACAGGAAATACGAACAAGGTCTCAGCCCCAGCATTTT. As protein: CASSPRQEIRTRSQPQHF.